A single T cell receptor beta chain is shown here with its context. Its antigen is still unknown. No much larger clonotype is one base removed from it; base qualities were not supplied. Collaborating institutions collected whole blood in K2EDTA tubes following their own protocols. For TCRbeta analysis, collaborator samples were shipped as frozen whole blood, as isolated PBMCs, or as DNA extracted from either sample type. This entry belongs to a study of blood T cell repertoires in COVID-19 (dated by TCRdb to about 2020). Regarding the complete study: The collaborator samples originated in the United States, Italy and Spain and spanned the acute and convalescent phases of COVID-19. Subjects who had been exposed to COVID-19, were actively infected with it, or had recovered from it provided the deeply sampled blood TCRbeta repertoires that made up the dataset. Sample metadata almost always included a de-identified subject ID, COVID-19 status, age in years and sex. The repertoires were released in a freely available public database intended as a resource for research on the immune response to SARS-CoV-2. Samples came from the ongoing ImmuneRACE study (first 160 participants) plus 1,254 subjects from 6 global collaborators. HLA class I and class II types, where available, came from metadata supplied by the sample provider rather than from assay-based typing. The prospective study material was composed of cDNA or gDNA derived from T cells, B-cell-depleted T cells, or PBMCs. The research as a whole found: The amount of clinical and demographic metadata varied by source and participant and was provided uncurated.

TCRbeta CDR3 regions were amplified from genomic DNA using the immunoSEQ Assay, a bias-controlled multiplex PCR. From the authors' description of their analysis: The number of nucleated cells in each sample was estimated by amplification of reference gene primers within the assay. To quantify the absolute abundance of each unique TCRbeta CDR3 rearrangement, sequence reads were collapsed and filtered. For each sample, productive Simpson clonality was calculated as the square root of Simpson's diversity index over productive rearrangements. TCRdb holds this immuneACCESS table with in-frame rearrangements only. Some clones are missing; in checked studies, unresolved V genes explain under half, and the rest has no known cause. V and J calls and clone size are those listed in that table; D and trimming were worked out from the DNA. This sample has about 260,000 clones in its table, and 75% to 90% of those were observed once. Of the sample, 3% to 4% is held by the ten largest clones.

The sequence was collected from a woman between 40 and 55 years old with acute or convalescent COVID-19. The specimen was peripheral blood.

The CDR3 reads CASSPGTGRYGYTF. The bases read TGTGCCAGCAGCCCCGGGACAGGGAGATATGGCTACACCTTC. The V and J genes are TRBV27 and TRBJ1-2; the junction holds 9 bases that match TRBD1. The germline V gene (reference sequence) supplies CDR1 MNHEY and CDR2 SMNVEV. Trimming leaves V shorter by 6 bases and J shorter by 5 bases, with the junction holding 7 bases beyond the gene matches. Including cysteine and phenylalanine, the CDR3 has 14 amino acids. Just CDR3 DNA is preserved here, 42 bases in frame from base 1.